The clone carrying this T cell receptor beta chain was detected a few times. The antigen is not known. Use of 60 Vbeta and 13 Jbeta primers characterized the PCR. Produced via immunoSEQ multiplex PCR; TCRdb's table is partial and in-frame only. This repertoire shows about 31,000 clones, around nine tenths found once; its top ten account for around 2.5%. The CDR3 is made up of 13 amino acids. Looked up from germline, CDR1 is MNHEY and CDR2 is SVGAGI. The V segment lost 6 bases and the J segment 1 base; nucleotides outside the gene matches: 0. This entry is derived from a study of cytomegalovirus exposure and HLA in healthy donors. Study-level points and caveats: The analysis excluded some indistinguishable V segments, including TRBV6-2 and TRBV6-3. A previous analysis found most TCR beta V segments productive roughly 87% or roughly 30% of the time. Associated with cytomegalovirus, according to the listing, were about 160 TCR beta chains. Among the most significant clusters, several appeared linked to common viral pathogens in a later analysis.

The origin of this receptor is a boy between 5 and 17 years old in good health and CMV-seronegative. The genes are TRBV6-5 and TRBJ2-7, with 10 positions matching TRBD1. The sequencing sample was made of PBMCs. DNA of the CDR3: TGTGCCAGCAGGGACAGGGGGTCCTACGAGCAGTACTTC. This gives the protein CASRDRGSYEQYF.